The subject of this entry is one TCR beta chain. Other DNA sequences in the same sample also yield this CDR3. The record originates from a study of control samples from healthy donors and cancer patients. Trimming removed 6 bases from V and 5 bases from J; junction bases left unmatched: 3. This CDR3 spans 12 amino acids. Per germline, CDR1 MDHEN and CDR2 SYDVKM. Produced via immunoSEQ multiplex PCR; TCRdb's table is partial and in-frame only. The table shows roughly 450,000 clones, with about 93% occurring only once. J is TRBJ2-7 and V is TRBV28; 8 positions match TRBD1. This receptor was taken from a man aged 35 to 55 with head and neck cancer. Specimen: PBMCs. CDR3 amino acids: CASRTGVHEQYF. The DNA for the CDR3 is TGTGCCAGCAGGACAGGGGTCCACGAGCAGTACTTC.